Detailed here is one T cell receptor (beta chain). This sample was included in a study of blood T cell repertoires in COVID-19. Background on the study: T cells, B-cell-depleted T cells, or PBMCs provided the cDNA or gDNA that served as material.

Original processing methods: Nucleated cell counts were estimated from reference gene primer amplification. The data were produced by immunoSEQ multiplex PCR, yet TCRdb's version contains in-frame clones alone and is incomplete. Clone size and V and J calls were adopted from that table, with D and trimming inferred from the DNA. The sample has roughly 260,000 clones, 88% seen once. This CDR3 contains 13 residues. Germline values: CDR1 ENHRY, CDR2 SYGVKD. V was pared by 4 bases and J by 4 bases, with 10 bases between. This sequence joins TRBV10-3 and TRBJ1-2, with D perhaps TRBD1 (5 bases). Sequenced material: peripheral blood. The receptor was derived from a woman aged 25 to 39 with COVID-19, enrolled during active disease. The CDR3, as DNA: TGTGCCATCAGTGGACAGCCGGCCTATGGCTACACCTTC. Its protein is CAISGQPAYGYTF.